The rows below give T cell receptor beta chains drawn from one sample of a study of T cells after yellow fever vaccination. TCRdb reprocessed the 5' RACE reads via MiXCR and lists one record per CDR3 protein. The sample contains some 120,000 distinct CDR3 sequences, 13% to 15% of which appear only once. The sequences come from CD8+ T cells sorted from PBMCs, collected 5 days after the yellow fever booster vaccination. These receptors all stem from a man in his late teens or twenties who received the YFV17D yellow fever vaccine. The CDR3 runs from the conserved cysteine through the conserved F or W.

V | CDR3
TRBV3-1 | CASSQDSGAAYNEQFF
TRBV7-3 | CASSLTSGYTDTQYF
TRBV18 | CASSPPTGSASYNEQFF
TRBV7-6 | CASSLTPTRRETQYF
TRBV6-1 | CASSWTDQARREQFF
TRBV6-5 | CASSSSGYSYNEQFF
TRBV2 | CASSAPGQGAAQPQHF
TRBV7-8 | CASSLAGPNTEAFF
TRBV5-5 | CASSLDRGRGQETQYF
TRBV4-1 | CASSQDPRTGELFF
TRBV27 | CASSFGRGPYEQYF
TRBV10-3 | CAISDPSSGVDEQFF
TRBV29-1 | CSAIAAGLDTEAFF
TRBV7-9 | CASSSGQGENTEAFF
TRBV11-2 | CASSQTIAGGETQYF
TRBV29-1 | CSVEVAGQGETQYF
TRBV20-1 | CSARDRRYEQYF
TRBV6-1 | CASSEKKGGGLTKNIQYF
TRBV19 | CASSASGYTEAFF
TRBV6-5 | CAASFGQGPYEQYF
TRBV12-5 | CASGAPPADTQYF
TRBV20-1 | CSARERRSGGPYNEQFF
TRBV27 | CASSLGISTDTQYF
TRBV6-2/TRBV6-3 | CASSLGPSTDTQYF
TRBV12-3/TRBV12-4 | CASSPHDRGLPGNTIYF
TRBV27 | CASSLSGGGALDTQYF
TRBV19 | CASRPGTTTYEQYF
TRBV6-5 | CASSPGTGDSHTEAFF
TRBV24-1 | CATSDLNRDTGELFF
TRBV6-1 | CASSALGGREDGYTF
TRBV7-2 | CASSTPGTSGGVYQETQYF
TRBV24-1 | CATSDPGWDTQYF
TRBV7-6 | CASRLSQGARETQYF
TRBV4-3 | CASSQGDASYEQYF
TRBV25-1 | CASRGVAEAFF
TRBV18 | CASSNGQGARRNQETQYF
TRBV9 | CASTQSGQMNTEAFF
TRBV4-1 | CASSQDKGTGIIGYTF
TRBV6-2/TRBV6-3 | CASSRNSREYF
TRBV6-5 | CASSYRGGIGTEAFF
TRBV13 | CASSQGRSKSEKLFF
TRBV20-1 | CSATGGDTPLAYGYTF
TRBV6-5 | CASSRPNTEAFF
TRBV23-1 | CASSHGQLYEQYF
TRBV29-1 | CSVFSRVYGAKNIQYF
TRBV27 | CASSKGGSTYNEQFF
TRBV5-1 | CASSFGTGGQPQHF
TRBV12-3/TRBV12-4 | CASSKGQHEAFF
TRBV20-1 | CSAPLSGGIIDTQYF
TRBV29-1 | CSVQDREVEQFF
TRBV15 | CATSGLDRVSYNEQFF
TRBV4-1 | CASSQGSQSTDTQYF
TRBV27 | CASAIGSSKNIQYF
TRBV11-2 | CASSLDPGLAIDTQYF
TRBV6-5 | CASSYYGGETQYF
TRBV4-1 | CASSPAGASDTIYF
TRBV27 | CASSLLAGGRTEQFF
TRBV7-7 | CASSQDSITDTQYF
TRBV27 | CASSRGSGELFF